This TCR beta chain was recorded in a study of Ad26.COV2.S vaccination and SARS-CoV-2 variants. Study at large: The study gave Ad26.COV2.S intramuscularly, once or twice 56 days apart.

Looked up from germline, CDR1 is SGHVS and CDR2 is FNYEAQ. CDR3 length equals 16 residues. The junction had 7 bases not matched to a gene; V was cut back by 2 bases and J by 7 bases. Treatment of the sample: 15 to 20 received Ad26.COV2.S at low or high dose, single or two shots; about 5 received placebo; per-sample allocation not given. Collection of samples fell on day 63 after the first vaccine or placebo injection. Expression of Wuhan-strain SARS-CoV-2 spike came from the Ad26 vector that formed the vaccine. Findings of the study overall: Vaccinees showed greater spike-specific TCR breadth than placebo recipients.

Libraries were prepared by immunoSEQ multiplex PCR; TCRdb keeps only in-frame clonotypes and omits some of them. This sample has some 480,000 clones, with 70% to 90% found just once. Comments on this clone: Its target is unknown.

Sequences were derived from peripheral blood, sampled in a trial of Ad26.COV2.S vaccine versus placebo. This sequence originates from a person between 18 and 65 years old who received the Ad26.COV2.S COVID-19 vaccine or a placebo. This chain joins TRBV7-6 and TRBJ2-1; TRBD2 agrees at 11 bases. The CDR3: CASSLNLAGGVNEQFF. The CDR3 DNA is TGTGCCAGCAGCTTAAATCTAGCGGGAGGAGTTAATGAGCAGTTCTTC.